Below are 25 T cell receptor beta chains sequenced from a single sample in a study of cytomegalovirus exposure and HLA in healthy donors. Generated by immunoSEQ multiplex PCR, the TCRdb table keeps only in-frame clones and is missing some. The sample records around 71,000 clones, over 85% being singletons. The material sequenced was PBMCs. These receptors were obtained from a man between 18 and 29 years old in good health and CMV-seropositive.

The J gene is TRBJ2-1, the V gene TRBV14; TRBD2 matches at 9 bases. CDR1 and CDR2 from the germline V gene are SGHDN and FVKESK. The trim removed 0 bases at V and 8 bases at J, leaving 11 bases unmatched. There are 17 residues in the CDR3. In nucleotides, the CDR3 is TGTGCCAGCAGCCAAGATCGAAATAGCGGGAGTATAGATGAGCAGTTCTTC. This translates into CASSQDRNSGSIDEQFF.

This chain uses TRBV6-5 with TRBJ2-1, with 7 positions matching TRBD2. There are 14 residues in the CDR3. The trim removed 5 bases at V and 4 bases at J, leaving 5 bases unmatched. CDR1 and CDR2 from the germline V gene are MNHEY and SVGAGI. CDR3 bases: TGTGCCAGCAGTGGGAGGGACTTTTACAATGAGCAGTTCTTC. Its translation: CASSGRDFYNEQFF.

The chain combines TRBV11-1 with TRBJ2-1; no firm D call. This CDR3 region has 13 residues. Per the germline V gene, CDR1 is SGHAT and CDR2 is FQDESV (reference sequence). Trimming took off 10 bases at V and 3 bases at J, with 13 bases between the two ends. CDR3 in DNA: TGTGCCACCCACCCACAAATCTACAATGAGCAGTTCTTC. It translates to CATHPQIYNEQFF.

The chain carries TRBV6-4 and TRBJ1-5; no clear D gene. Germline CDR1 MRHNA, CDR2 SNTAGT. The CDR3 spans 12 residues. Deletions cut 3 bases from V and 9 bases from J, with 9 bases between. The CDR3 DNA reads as TGTGCCAGCAGTGATTCTCCCCGGCCCCAGCATTTT. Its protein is CASSDSPRPQHF.

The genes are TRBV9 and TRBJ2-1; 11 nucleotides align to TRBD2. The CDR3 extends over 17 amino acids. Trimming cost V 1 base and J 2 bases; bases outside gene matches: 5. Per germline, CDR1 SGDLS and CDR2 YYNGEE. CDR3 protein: CASSVTGTSGPYNEQFF. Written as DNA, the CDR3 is TGTGCCAGCAGCGTAACCGGGACTAGCGGCCCCTACAATGAGCAGTTCTTC.

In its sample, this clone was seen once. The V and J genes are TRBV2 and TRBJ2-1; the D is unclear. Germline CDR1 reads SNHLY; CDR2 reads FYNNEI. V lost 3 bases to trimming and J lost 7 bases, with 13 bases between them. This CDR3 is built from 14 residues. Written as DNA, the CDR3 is TGTGCCAGCAGTGATTCCAGGTTTTCAAATGAGCAGTTCTTC. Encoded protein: CASSDSRFSNEQFF.

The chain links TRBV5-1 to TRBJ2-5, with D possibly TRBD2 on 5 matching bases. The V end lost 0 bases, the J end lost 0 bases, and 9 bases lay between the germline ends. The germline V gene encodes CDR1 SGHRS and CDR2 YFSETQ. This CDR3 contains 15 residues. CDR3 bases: TGCGCCAGCAGCTTGGGGTCCGGGAACCAAGAGACCCAGTACTTC. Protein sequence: CASSLGSGNQETQYF.

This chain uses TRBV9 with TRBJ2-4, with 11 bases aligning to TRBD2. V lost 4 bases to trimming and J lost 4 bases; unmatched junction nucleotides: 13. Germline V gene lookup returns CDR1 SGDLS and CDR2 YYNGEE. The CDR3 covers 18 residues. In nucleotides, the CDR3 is TGTGCCAGCAGCCGGGGACTAGCGGAAGGGAACCGTAAAAACATTCAGTACTTC. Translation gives CASSRGLAEGNRKNIQYF.

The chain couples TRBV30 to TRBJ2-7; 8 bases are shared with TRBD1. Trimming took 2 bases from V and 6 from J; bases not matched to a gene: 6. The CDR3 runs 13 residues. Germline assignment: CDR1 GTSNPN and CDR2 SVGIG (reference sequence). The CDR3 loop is CAWSQGAPREQYF. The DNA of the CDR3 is TGTGCCTGGAGTCAGGGGGCCCCGCGCGAGCAGTACTTC.

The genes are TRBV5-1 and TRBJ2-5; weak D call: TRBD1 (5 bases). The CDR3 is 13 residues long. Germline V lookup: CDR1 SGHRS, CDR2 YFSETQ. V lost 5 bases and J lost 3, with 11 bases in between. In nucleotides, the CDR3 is TGCGCCAGCAGTAATCAAGGGGAAGAGACCCAGTACTTC. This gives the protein CASSNQGEETQYF.

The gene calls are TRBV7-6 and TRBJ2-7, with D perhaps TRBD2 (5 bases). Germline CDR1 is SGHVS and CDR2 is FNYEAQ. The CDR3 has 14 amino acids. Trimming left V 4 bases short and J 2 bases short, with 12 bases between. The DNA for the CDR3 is TGTGCCAGCAGCTCTGGTATCGGGGCCTACGAGCAGTACTTC. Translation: CASSSGIGAYEQYF.

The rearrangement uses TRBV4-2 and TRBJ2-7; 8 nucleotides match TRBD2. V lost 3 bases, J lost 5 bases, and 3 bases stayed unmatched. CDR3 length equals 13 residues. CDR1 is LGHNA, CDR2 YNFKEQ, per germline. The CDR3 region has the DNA TGTGCCAGCAGCCAGGTGACTAGCGACGAGCAGTACTTC. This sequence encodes CASSQVTSDEQYF.

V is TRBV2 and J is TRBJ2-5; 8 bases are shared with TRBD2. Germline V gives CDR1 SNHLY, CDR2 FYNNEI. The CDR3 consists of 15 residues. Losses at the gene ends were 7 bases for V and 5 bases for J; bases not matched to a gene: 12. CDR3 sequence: CASKVYGRGGETQYF. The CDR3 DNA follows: TGTGCCAGCAAGGTTTACGGGAGGGGAGGCGAGACCCAGTACTTC.

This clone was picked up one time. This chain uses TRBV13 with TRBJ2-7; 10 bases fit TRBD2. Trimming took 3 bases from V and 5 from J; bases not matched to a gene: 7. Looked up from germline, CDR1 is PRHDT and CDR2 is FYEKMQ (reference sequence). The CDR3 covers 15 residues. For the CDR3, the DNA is TGTGCCAGCAGCTTCTCTAGCGGGGGCATCGACGAGCAGTACTTC. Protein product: CASSFSSGGIDEQYF.

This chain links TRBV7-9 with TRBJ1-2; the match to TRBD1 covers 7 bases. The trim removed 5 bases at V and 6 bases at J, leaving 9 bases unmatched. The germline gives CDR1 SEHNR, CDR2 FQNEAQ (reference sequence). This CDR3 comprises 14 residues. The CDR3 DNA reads TGTGCCAGCAGCCTCCAACAGGGGCAAAATGGCTACACCTTC. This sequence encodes CASSLQQGQNGYTF. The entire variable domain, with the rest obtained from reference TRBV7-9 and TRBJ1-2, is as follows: DTGVSQNPRHKITKRGQNVTFRCDPISEHNRLYWYRQTLGQGPEFLTYFQNEAQLEKSRLLSDRFSAERPKGSFSTLEIQRTEQGDSAMYLCASSLQQGQNGYTFGSGTRLTVV.

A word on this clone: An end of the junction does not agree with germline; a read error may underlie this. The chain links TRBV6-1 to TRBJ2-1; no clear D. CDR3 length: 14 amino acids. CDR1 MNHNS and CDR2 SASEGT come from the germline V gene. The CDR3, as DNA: TGTGCCAGCAGTGAAGGAGACTCCTTCAATGAGCAGTTCTTC. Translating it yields CASSEGDSFNEQFF.

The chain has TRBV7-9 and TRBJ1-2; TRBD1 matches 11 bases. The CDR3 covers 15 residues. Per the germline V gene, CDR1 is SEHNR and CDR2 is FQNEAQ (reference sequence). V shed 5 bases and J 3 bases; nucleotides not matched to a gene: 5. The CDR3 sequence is CASSERTGGDYGYTF. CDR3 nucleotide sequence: TGTGCCAGCAGCGAAAGGACAGGGGGCGACTATGGCTACACCTTC.

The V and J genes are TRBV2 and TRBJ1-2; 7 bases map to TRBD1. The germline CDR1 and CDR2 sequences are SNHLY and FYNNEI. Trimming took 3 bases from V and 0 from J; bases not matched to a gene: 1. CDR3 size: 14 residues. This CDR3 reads CASSDGQANYGYTF. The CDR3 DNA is TGTGCCAGCAGTGACGGACAGGCTAACTATGGCTACACCTTC.

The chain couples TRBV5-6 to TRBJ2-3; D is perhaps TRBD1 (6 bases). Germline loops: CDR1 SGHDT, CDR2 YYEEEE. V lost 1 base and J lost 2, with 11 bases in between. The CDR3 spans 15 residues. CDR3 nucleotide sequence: TGTGCCAGCAGCTTGACCAGACAGGCCACAGATACGCAGTATTTT. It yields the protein CASSLTRQATDTQYF.

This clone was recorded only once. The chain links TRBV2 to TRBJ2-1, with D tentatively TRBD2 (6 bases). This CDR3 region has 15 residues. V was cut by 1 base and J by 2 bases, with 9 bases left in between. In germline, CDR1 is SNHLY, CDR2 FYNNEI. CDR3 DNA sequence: TGTGCCAGCAGTGAAGAGGCGGGAACCTACAATGAGCAGTTCTTC. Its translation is CASSEEAGTYNEQFF.

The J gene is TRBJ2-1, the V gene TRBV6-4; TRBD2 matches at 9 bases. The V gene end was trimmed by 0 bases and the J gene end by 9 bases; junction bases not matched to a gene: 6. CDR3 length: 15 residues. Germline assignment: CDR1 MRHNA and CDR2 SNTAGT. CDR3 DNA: TGTGCCAGCAGTGACTCCGGGACTAGCCACTTTGAGCAGTTCTTC. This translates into CASSDSGTSHFEQFF.

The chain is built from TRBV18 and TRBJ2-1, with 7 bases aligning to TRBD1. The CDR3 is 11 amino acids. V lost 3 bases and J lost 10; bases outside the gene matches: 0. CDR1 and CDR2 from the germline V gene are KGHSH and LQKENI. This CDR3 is CASSPGQEQFF. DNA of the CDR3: TGTGCCAGCTCACCGGGACAGGAGCAGTTCTTC.

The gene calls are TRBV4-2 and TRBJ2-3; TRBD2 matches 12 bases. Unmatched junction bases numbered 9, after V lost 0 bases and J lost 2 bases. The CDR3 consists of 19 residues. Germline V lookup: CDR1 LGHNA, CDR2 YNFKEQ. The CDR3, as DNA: TGTGCCAGCAGCCAAGAGACTAGCGGGAGTAGAGAAGACACAGATACGCAGTATTTT. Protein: CASSQETSGSREDTDTQYF.

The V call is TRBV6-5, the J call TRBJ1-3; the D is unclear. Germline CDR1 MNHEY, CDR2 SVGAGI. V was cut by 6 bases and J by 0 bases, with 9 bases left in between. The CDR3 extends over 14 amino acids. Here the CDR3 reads CASSPLSSGNTIYF. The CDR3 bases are TGTGCCAGCAGCCCCCTCAGCTCTGGAAACACCATATATTTT.

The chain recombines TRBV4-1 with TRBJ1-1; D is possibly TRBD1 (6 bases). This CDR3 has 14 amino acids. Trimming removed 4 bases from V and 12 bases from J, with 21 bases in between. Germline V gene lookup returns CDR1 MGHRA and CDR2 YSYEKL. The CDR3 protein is CASSRNWAQRGTFF. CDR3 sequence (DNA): TGCGCCAGCAGCCGCAATTGGGCGCAGAGGGGGACTTTCTTT.